This T cell receptor (beta chain) was documented in a study of identifying expanded T cells in peripheral blood. V lost 4 bases to trimming and J lost 9 bases; unmatched junction nucleotides: 15. The germline gives CDR1 MGHRA, CDR2 YSYEKL. This CDR3 region has 18 residues. No infections or other immune events were documented during collection. TCRdb's table, derived via immunoSEQ multiplex PCR, lists solely in-frame clones and lacks some. The table includes about 94,000 clones, roughly 87% detected once. The V and J genes are TRBV4-1 and TRBJ2-5; 15 bases align to TRBD2. Sequencing input: blood. The sequence came from a person aged 18-70 years in good health. CDR3 nucleotides: TGCGCCAGCAGCCCGGGACTAGCGGGAGGTCAGCAAGAGAAGGCCCAGTACTTC. It specifies CASSPGLAGGQQEKAQYF.